Included here is one T cell receptor (beta chain) sequence, with context. The data were produced by immunoSEQ multiplex PCR, yet TCRdb's version contains in-frame clones alone and is incomplete. The profile shows a few million clones, over 85% of them singletons. These data belong to a study of shared clonotypes between healthy human individuals. V was cut by 3 bases and J by 6 bases, with 17 bases left in between. The CDR3 is made up of 15 amino acids. The germline V gene encodes CDR1 MDHEN and CDR2 SYDVKM. All of the donors resided in Nashville, Tennessee, and each was a Caucasian adult. The TCR comes from a man aged 18 to 29 in good health. Sequencing input: naive CD4+ T cells sorted from blood. The subset: CD45RA+ positively selected. The J gene is TRBJ1-2, the V gene TRBV28; D remains ambiguous. The CDR3 bases are TGTGCCAGCAGTTTTTTCAAGCAACGGGCTGATGGCTACACCTTC. Residues: CASSFFKQRADGYTF.